The 17 T cell receptor beta chains below come from one sample, sequenced in a study of blood T cells in healthy people across ages. Together with a sample-barcoded 5' primer, a J-beta primer mix was included in a second PCR lasting about 6 to 11 cycles. MiXCR, run by TCRdb on the 5' RACE reads, gives a single entry per CDR3 protein. The sample consists of some 1.5 million distinct CDR3 sequences, 28% of them appearing once. The sample was blood. The receptors derive from a woman in her twenties or thirties in good health.

This clonotype has at least ten counts. J is TRBJ2-6 and V is TRBV20-1; no reliable D call. Trimming took off 1 base at V and 2 bases at J, with 9 bases between the two ends. The germline V gene encodes CDR1 DFQATT and CDR2 SNEGSKA (reference sequence). The CDR3 spans 15 residues. CDR3 DNA sequence: TGCAGTGCTAGAGTACAAGGGACTGGGGCCAACGTCCTGACTTTC. Amino acids: CSARVQGTGANVLTF.

Many counts were recorded for this clonotype. The chain recombines TRBV6-2 or TRBV6-3 with TRBJ2-7; D is possibly TRBD2 (5 bases). The germline CDR1 and CDR2 sequences are MNHEY and SVGEGT. The CDR3 has 13 amino acids. The V end was cut by 6 bases, the J end by 2 bases, with 11 bases between. The CDR3 DNA sequence: TGTGCCAGCAGCAACAGCGGCGCCTACGAGCAGTACTTC. Translation gives CASSNSGAYEQYF.

The genes are TRBV20-1 and TRBJ2-1; 8 positions match TRBD2. The CDR3 extends over 13 amino acids. V trimming: 3 bases; J trimming: 2 bases; junction bases outside the gene matches: 0. Germline CDR1 DFQATT, CDR2 SNEGSKA (reference sequence). The CDR3 region is CSASGGAYNEQFF. As DNA, the CDR3 is TGCAGTGCTAGCGGGGGGGCCTACAATGAGCAGTTCTTC.

The chain links TRBV5-1 to TRBJ1-5; 9 bases are a match to TRBD1. From germline, CDR1 is SGHRS and CDR2 YFSETQ. The CDR3 extends over 15 amino acids. The junction had 5 bases not matched to a gene; V was cut back by 1 base and J by 6 bases. CDR3 in DNA: TGCGCCAGCAGCTTGACAGGGGGCGAGAGTCAGCCCCAGCATTTT. It specifies CASSLTGGESQPQHF.

As for this clonotype: Since a much larger clone is just one base distant, this may be a read error. The CDR3 DNA follows: TGCGCCAGCAGCCGGGGTAGCGGTGTGTACATTGAGCAGTTCTTC. Amino acids: CASSRGSGVYIEQFF. V usage is TRBV4-3 and J usage is TRBJ2-1; a possible D gene is TRBD2 (6 bases). The CDR3 covers 15 residues. Germline CDR1 reads LGHNA; CDR2 reads YSLEER.

This clonotype was observed a handful of times. The chain has TRBV28 and TRBJ1-5, with TRBD1 matching 11 bases. The CDR3 has 16 amino acids. V gave up 4 bases and J gave up 3 bases; unmatched junction bases: 5. Per germline, CDR1 MDHEN and CDR2 SYDVKM. The CDR3 loop reads CASSSGGQGANQPQHF. Written as DNA, the CDR3 is TGTGCCAGCAGTTCCGGCGGACAGGGGGCCAATCAGCCCCAGCATTTT.

This clonotype was counted a few times. The chain carries TRBV6-2 or TRBV6-3 and TRBJ2-1; TRBD1 matches at 8 bases. V trimming: 6 bases; J trimming: 3 bases; junction bases outside the gene matches: 7. The CDR3 contains 15 residues. Germline CDR1 MNHEY, CDR2 SVGEGT. CDR3 loop: CASRETGALYNEQFF. In DNA, the CDR3 is TGTGCCAGCAGGGAGACAGGGGCACTCTACAATGAGCAGTTCTTC.

This clonotype was seen only a few times. The J gene is TRBJ2-1, the V gene TRBV9; D might be TRBD1 (5 bases). V dropped 0 bases and J dropped 8 bases, with 15 bases sitting between them. Germline V gene sequence: CDR1 SGDLS, CDR2 YYNGEE. CDR3 length: 15 residues. The CDR3 DNA reads TGTGCCAGCAGCGTAGCAGGACATCAGTTGTATGAGCAGTTCTTC. Its protein is CASSVAGHQLYEQFF. Full variable domain (missing parts from reference TRBV9 and TRBJ2-1): DSGVTQTPKHLITATGQRVTLRCSPRSGDLSVYWYQQSLDQGLQFLIQYYNGEERAKGNILERFSAQQFPDLHSELNLSSLELGDSALYFCASSVAGHQLYEQFFGPGTRLTVL.

The chain has TRBV6-6 and TRBJ2-2; no definite D call. Germline V gene sequence: CDR1 MNHNY, CDR2 SVGAGI (reference sequence). The ends were cut back, 6 bases at V and 2 bases at J, with 13 bases in the middle. The CDR3 covers 15 residues. The CDR3 nucleotides are TGTGCCAGCAGACAAGAGGCCAAAAACACCGGGGAGCTGTTTTTT. Translating gives CASRQEAKNTGELFF.

The chain combines TRBV3-1 with TRBJ1-2, with 10 bases that match TRBD1. This CDR3 has 14 residues. The V and J ends lost 6 bases and 3 bases, in that order; junction bases with no gene match: 4. CDR1 and CDR2 (germline): LGHDT, YNNKEL (reference sequence). As DNA, the CDR3 is TGTGCCAGCAGGGGGACAGGGGTCGACTATGGCTACACCTTC. It is translated as CASRGTGVDYGYTF.

The chain joins TRBV7-8 to TRBJ2-2, with D unresolved. Germline loops: CDR1 SGHVS, CDR2 FQNEAQ. Between the trimmed V and J ends, which lost 2 bases and 6 bases, there was a span of 7 bases. This CDR3 is built from 13 residues. The CDR3 here is CASSLTKAGELFF. The CDR3 region has the DNA TGTGCCAGCAGCTTAACGAAGGCCGGGGAGCTGTTTTTT.

This clonotype was seen more than once but under ten times. V and J are TRBV6-4 and TRBJ1-2, with D possibly being TRBD1 (5 bases). CDR3 length: 13 residues. Germline assignment: CDR1 MRHNA and CDR2 SNTAGT. V was pared by 4 bases and J by 4 bases, with 10 bases between. The DNA for the CDR3 is TGTGCCAGCAGTGCGCACAGGCCCTATGGCTACACCTTC. The encoded protein is CASSAHRPYGYTF.

Remarks on this clonotype: One base away lies a much larger clone, so this may be a sequencing read error. V is TRBV20-1 and J is TRBJ1-2; possible D gene TRBD1, 5 bases. The CDR3 contains 15 residues. The V end was cut by 5 bases, the J end by 5 bases, with 21 bases between. The germline gives CDR1 DFQATT, CDR2 SNEGSKA (reference sequence). Here the CDR3 DNA reads TGCAGTGCTGACCGGGGACTGAAGGGCCGGTATGGCTACACCTTC. Protein product: CSADRGLKGRYGYTF.

This clonotype was observed once. V and J are TRBV10-2 and TRBJ1-1, with no clear D. Germline V CDR1 and CDR2: WSHSY, SAAADI. The CDR3 sequence is 13 residues long. V lost 0 bases and J lost 7, with 9 bases in between. The CDR3 here is CASSESNGVEAFF. The CDR3 coding sequence is TGCGCCAGCAGTGAGTCGAATGGAGTTGAAGCTTTCTTT.

This clonotype came up many times. V is TRBV10-3 and J is TRBJ2-1; 9 nucleotides match TRBD1. V dropped 6 bases and J dropped 5; count of bases not matched to a gene: 20. This CDR3 contains 19 residues. CDR1 ENHRY and CDR2 SYGVKD come from the germline V gene. The CDR3 region is CAISESGTGTRGFDNEQFF. In nucleotides, the CDR3 is TGTGCCATCAGCGAATCCGGGACAGGGACGAGGGGCTTCGACAATGAGCAGTTCTTC.

This rearrangement joins TRBV24-1 to TRBJ2-5, with TRBD1 identical over 8 bases. CDR3 length: 17 residues. Looked up from germline, CDR1 is KGHDR and CDR2 is SFDVKD. The V segment lost 2 bases and the J segment 5 bases; nucleotides outside the gene matches: 12. The CDR3 here is CATSDYGQGPGEETQYF. The CDR3 coding sequence is TGTGCCACCAGTGATTACGGACAGGGTCCAGGGGAGGAGACCCAGTACTTC.

This chain links TRBV15 with TRBJ2-4, with 8 bases lining up with TRBD2. Per the germline V gene, CDR1 is LNHNV and CDR2 is YYDKDF (reference sequence). V dropped 3 bases and J dropped 8; count of bases not matched to a gene: 12. The length of the CDR3 is 16 residues. This chain's CDR3 is CATSRGNTGRGDIQYF. As DNA, the CDR3 is TGTGCCACCAGCAGGGGTAACACGGGGCGGGGGGACATTCAGTACTTC.